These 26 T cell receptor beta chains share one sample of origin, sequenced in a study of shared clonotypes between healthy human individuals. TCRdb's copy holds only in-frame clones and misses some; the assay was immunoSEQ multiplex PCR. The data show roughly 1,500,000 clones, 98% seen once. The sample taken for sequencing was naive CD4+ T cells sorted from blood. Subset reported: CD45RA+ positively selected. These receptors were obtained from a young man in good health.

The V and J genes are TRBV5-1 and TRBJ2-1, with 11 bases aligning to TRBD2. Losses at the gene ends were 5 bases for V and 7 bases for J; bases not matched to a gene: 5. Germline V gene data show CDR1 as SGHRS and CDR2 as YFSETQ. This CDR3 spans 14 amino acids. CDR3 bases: TGCGCCAGCAGTAGCGGGAGGGCCCGGAATGAGCAGTTCTTC. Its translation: CASSSGRARNEQFF.

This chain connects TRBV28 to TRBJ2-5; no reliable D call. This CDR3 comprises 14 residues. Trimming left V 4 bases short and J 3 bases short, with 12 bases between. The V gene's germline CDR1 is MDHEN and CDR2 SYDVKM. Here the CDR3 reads CASSWNRLKETQYF. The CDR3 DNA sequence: TGTGCCAGCAGTTGGAATAGATTAAAAGAGACCCAGTACTTC.

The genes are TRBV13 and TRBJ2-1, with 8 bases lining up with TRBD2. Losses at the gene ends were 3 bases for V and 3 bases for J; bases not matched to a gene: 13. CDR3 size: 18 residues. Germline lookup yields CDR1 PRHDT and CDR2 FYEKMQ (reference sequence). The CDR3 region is CASSFMLPGRASYNEQFF. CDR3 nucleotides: TGTGCCAGCAGCTTCATGTTACCCGGGAGGGCCAGCTACAATGAGCAGTTCTTC. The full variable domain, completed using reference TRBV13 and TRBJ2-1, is AAGVIQSPRHLIKEKRETATLKCYPIPRHDTVYWYQQGPGQDPQFLISFYEKMQSDKGSIPDRFSAQQFSDYHSELNMSSLELGDSALYFCASSFMLPGRASYNEQFFGPGTRLTVL.

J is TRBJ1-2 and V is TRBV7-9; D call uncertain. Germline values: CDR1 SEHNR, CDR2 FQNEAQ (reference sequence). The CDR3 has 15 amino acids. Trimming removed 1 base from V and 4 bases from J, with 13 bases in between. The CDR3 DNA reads TGTGCCAGCAGCTTAGATAACATTGGCCTCTATGGCTACACCTTC. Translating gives CASSLDNIGLYGYTF.

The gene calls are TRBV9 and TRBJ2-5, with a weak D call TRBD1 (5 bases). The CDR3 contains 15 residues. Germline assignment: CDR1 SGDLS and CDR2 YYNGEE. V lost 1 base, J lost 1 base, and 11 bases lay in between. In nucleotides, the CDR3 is TGTGCCAGCAGCGTACGTGGGGCCTCCCAAGAGACCCAGTACTTC. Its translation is CASSVRGASQETQYF.

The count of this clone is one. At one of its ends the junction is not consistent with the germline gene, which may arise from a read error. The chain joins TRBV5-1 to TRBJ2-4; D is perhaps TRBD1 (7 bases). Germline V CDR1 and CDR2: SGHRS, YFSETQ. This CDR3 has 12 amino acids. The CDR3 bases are TGCGCCAGCAGCTTGGCAGGGGGGCATCTGGACTTC. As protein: CASSLAGGHLDF.

For the CDR3, the DNA is TGTGCCAGCAGCTTTAAGGACTTCGAAGGAACCCAGTACTTC. It specifies CASSFKDFEGTQYF. V and J are TRBV7-8 and TRBJ2-5, with D possibly matching TRBD2 (5 bases). The germline V and J ends were trimmed by 3 bases and 8 bases, with 16 bases remaining between them. The CDR3 sequence is 14 residues long. CDR1 and CDR2 from the germline V gene are SGHVS and FQNEAQ. Full variable domain (missing parts from reference TRBV7-8 and TRBJ2-5): GAGVSQSPRYKVAKRGQDVALRCDPISGHVSLFWYQQALGQGPEFLTYFQNEAQLDKSGLPSDRFFAERPEGSVSTLKIQRTQQEDSAVYLCASSFKDFEGTQYFGPGTRLLVL.

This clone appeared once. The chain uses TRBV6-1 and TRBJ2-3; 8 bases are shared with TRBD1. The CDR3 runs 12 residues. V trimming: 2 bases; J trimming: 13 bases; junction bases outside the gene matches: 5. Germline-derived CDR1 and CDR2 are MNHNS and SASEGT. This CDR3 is CASSENRGEEYF. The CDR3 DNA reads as TGTGCCAGCAGTGAAAACAGGGGGGAAGAGTATTTT.

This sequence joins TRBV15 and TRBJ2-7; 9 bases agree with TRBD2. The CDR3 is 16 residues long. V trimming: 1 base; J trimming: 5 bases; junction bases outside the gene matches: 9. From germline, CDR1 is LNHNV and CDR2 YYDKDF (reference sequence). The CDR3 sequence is CATSRGGSGSNNEQYF. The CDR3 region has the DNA TGTGCCACCAGCAGAGGGGGTAGCGGGAGTAACAACGAGCAGTACTTC.

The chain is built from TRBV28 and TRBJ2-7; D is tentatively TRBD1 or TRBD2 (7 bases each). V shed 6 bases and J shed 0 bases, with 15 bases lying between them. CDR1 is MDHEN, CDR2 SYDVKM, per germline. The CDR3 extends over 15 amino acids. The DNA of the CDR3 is TGTGCCAGCAGCCCCCCCAGGGGGGGCTCCTACGAGCAGTACTTC. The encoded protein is CASSPPRGGSYEQYF.

For the CDR3, the DNA is TGTGCCAGCAGTCAACGACAGGGAAGTGGGACTGAAGCTTTCTTT. This codes for CASSQRQGSGTEAFF. The rearrangement uses TRBV28 and TRBJ1-1; 7 positions match TRBD1. Germline CDR1 and CDR2: MDHEN and SYDVKM. V was clipped by 5 bases and J by 5 bases; unmatched bases: 11. The CDR3 has 15 amino acids. Together with reference TRBV28 and TRBJ1-1, the CDR3 gives the full variable domain: DVKVTQSSRYLVKRTGEKVFLECVQDMDHENMFWYRQDPGLGLRLIYFSYDVKMKEKGDIPEGYSVSREKKERFSLILESASTNQTSMYLCASSQRQGSGTEAFFGQGTRLTVV.

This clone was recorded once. The CDR3 spells CASSFPAGGSNSYEQYF. The CDR3 region has the DNA TGTGCCAGCAGTTTTCCAGCGGGAGGATCGAACTCCTACGAGCAGTACTTC. This chain links TRBV28 with TRBJ2-7; TRBD2 agrees at 9 bases. Germline V CDR1 and CDR2: MDHEN, SYDVKM. J lost 0 bases, V lost 3 bases, and 9 bases had no gene match. The CDR3 has 17 residues.

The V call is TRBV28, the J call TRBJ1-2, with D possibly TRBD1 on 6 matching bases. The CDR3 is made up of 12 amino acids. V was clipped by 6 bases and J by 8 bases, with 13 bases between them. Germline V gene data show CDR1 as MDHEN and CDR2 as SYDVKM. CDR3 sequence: CASRSQGRGYTF. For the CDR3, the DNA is TGTGCCAGCAGATCCCAGGGGCGAGGCTACACCTTC.

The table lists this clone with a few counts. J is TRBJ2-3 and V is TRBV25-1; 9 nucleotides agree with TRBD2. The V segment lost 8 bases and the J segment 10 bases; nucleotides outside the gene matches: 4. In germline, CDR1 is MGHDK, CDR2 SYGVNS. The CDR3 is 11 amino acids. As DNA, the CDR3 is TGTGCCAGCTCCGCGGGGGGGCCGCAGTATTTT. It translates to CASSAGGPQYF.

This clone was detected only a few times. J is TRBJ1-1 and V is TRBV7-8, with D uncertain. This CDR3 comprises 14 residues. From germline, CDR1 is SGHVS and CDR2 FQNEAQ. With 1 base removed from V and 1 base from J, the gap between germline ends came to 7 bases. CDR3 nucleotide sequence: TGTGCCAGCAGCTTAGAGGGAGGGAACACTGAAGCTTTCTTT. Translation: CASSLEGGNTEAFF.

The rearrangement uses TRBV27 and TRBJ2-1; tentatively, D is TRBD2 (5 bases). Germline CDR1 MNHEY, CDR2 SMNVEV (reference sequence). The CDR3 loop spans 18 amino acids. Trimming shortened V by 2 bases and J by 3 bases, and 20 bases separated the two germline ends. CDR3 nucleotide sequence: TGTGCCAGCAGTTTAGGGCGGTCCGGAGGCCGAGGCTACAATGAGCAGTTCTTC. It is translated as CASSLGRSGGRGYNEQFF.

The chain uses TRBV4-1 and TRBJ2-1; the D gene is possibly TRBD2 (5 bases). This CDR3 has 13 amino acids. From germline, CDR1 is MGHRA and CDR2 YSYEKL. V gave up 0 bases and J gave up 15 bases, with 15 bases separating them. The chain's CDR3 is CASSQDLALYLFF. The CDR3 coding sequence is TGCGCCAGCAGCCAAGATCTAGCTCTTTATCTGTTCTTC.

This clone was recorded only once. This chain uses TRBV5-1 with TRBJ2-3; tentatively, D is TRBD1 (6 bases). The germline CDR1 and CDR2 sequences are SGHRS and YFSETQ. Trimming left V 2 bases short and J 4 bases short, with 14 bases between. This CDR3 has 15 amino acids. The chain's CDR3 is CASSFAGVSSDTQYF. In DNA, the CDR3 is TGCGCCAGCAGCTTTGCAGGGGTTAGTTCAGATACGCAGTATTTT.

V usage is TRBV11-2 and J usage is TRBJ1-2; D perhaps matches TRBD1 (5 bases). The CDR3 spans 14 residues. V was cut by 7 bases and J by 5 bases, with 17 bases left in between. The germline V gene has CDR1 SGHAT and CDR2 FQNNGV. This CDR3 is CASTRTGWGYGYTF. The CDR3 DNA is TGTGCCAGCACAAGGACCGGGTGGGGGTATGGCTACACCTTC.

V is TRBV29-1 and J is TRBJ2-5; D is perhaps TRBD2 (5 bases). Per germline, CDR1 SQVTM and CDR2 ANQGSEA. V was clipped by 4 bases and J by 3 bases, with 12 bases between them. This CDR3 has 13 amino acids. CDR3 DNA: TGCAGCGTTGTCCTAGCTGAAAAAGAGACCCAGTACTTC. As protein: CSVVLAEKETQYF.

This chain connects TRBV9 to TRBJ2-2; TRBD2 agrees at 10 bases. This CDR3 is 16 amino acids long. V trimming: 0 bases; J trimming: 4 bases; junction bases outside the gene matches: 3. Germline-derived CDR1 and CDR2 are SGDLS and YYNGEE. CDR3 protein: CASSVAAGGPTGELFF. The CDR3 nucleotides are TGTGCCAGCAGCGTAGCAGCGGGAGGGCCCACCGGGGAGCTGTTTTTT.

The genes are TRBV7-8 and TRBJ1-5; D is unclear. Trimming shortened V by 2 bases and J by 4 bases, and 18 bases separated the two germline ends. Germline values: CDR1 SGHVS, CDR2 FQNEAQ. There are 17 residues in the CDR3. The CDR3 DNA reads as TGTGCCAGCAGCTTACTACGCGAAGGGTTAGGTAATCAGCCCCAGCATTTT. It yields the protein CASSLLREGLGNQPQHF.

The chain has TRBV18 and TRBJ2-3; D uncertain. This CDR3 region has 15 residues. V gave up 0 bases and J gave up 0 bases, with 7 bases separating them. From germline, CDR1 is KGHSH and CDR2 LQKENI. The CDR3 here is CASSPPIASTDTQYF. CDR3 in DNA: TGTGCCAGCTCACCACCCATAGCTAGCACAGATACGCAGTATTTT. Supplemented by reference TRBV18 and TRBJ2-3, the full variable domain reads NAGVMQNPRHLVRRRGQEARLRCSPMKGHSHVYWYRQLPEEGLKFMVYLQKENIIDESGMPKERFSAEFPKEGPSILRIQQVVRGDSAAYFCASSPPIASTDTQYFGPGTRLTVL.

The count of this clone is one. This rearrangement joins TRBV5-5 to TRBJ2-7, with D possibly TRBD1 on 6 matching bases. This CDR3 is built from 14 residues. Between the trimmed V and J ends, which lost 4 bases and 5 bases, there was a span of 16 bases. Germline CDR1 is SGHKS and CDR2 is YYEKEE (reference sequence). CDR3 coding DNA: TGTGCCAGCAGCCTATTCACAGGGAAGGACGAGCAGTACTTC. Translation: CASSLFTGKDEQYF.

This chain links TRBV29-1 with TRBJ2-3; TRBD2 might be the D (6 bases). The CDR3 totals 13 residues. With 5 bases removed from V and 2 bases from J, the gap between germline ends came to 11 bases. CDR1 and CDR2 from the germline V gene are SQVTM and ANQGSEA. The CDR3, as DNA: TGCAGCGTTCCCGGGGACTTCACAGATACGCAGTATTTT. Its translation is CSVPGDFTDTQYF.

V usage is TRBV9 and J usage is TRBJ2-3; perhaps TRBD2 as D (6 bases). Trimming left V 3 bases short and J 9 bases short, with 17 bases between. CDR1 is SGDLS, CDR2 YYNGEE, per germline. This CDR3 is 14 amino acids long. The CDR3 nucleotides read TGTGCCAGCAGCGCAGGCCCGGGGGTAGAAACGCAGTATTTT. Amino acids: CASSAGPGVETQYF.